The clone carrying this TCR beta chain was seen at least ten times. Its antigen is unidentified. The sample is drawn from a study of molecular identifiers for immune sequencing clone quantification. Overall study findings and caveats: Over 97% of CMV-specific effector molecules, but under 1% of naive ones, were in clones above 20 copies.

TCRdb reprocessed the PCR reads via MiXCR and lists one record per CDR3 protein. The sample includes 35,000 or so distinct CDR3 sequences, under 20% of them seen just once. This CDR3 spans 17 amino acids. Trimming pared 3 bases from V and 1 base from J, leaving 16 bases between. Per germline, CDR1 SGHRS and CDR2 YFSETQ. For naive CD8 T cells, sorting used the CD8+CD4-CCR7+CD45RA+ phenotype. The J gene is TRBJ1-4, the V gene TRBV5-1; D is unresolved. This TCR was sampled from a human donor in good health. Some libraries in this study had Jurkat cell RNA spiked in. The sample taken for sequencing was naive CD8+ T cells from blood, with Jurkat cell RNA spiked in. The subset is: FACS-sorted CD8+CD4-CCR7+CD45RA+ naive T cells. Here the CDR3 DNA reads TGCGCCAGCAGCTATGGACGGGTCTGGGTAACTAATGAAAAACTGTTTTTT. Translation gives CASSYGRVWVTNEKLFF.